The text below deals with one T cell receptor (beta chain). Its cognate antigen is unknown. This record belongs to a study of cytomegalovirus exposure and HLA in healthy donors. Germline CDR1 MGHRA, CDR2 YSYEKL. CDR3 length: 15 residues. Trimming removed 4 bases from V and 11 bases from J, with 23 bases in between. The study, taken as a whole, reports: Follow-up analysis seemed to connect common viral pathogens with several of the most significant clusters identified. Apart from CMV serostatus, no immune exposure information was available. A missense DCLRE1C variant was associated with V- and J-gene trimming of TCR beta chains in a later analysis, and an independent cohort replicated the association.

The PCR was carried out with 60 Vbeta primers and 13 Jbeta primers. Method: immunoSEQ multiplex PCR; TCRdb's copy keeps in-frame clones and lacks some. The sample lists approximately 170,000 clones; roughly 80% were seen once. The rearrangement links TRBV4-1 to TRBJ1-1; possibly TRBD1 for D (5 bases). This clonotype originated in a male donor in good health and CMV-seronegative. Sequenced: PBMCs. CDR3 bases: TGCGCCAGCAGCCTTGGGACTGCTCCCCCTCTCGAGGCTTTCTTT. Translating gives CASSLGTAPPLEAFF.